The 20 T cell receptor beta chains below come from one sample, sequenced in a study of OX40 agonist ivuxolimab in advanced cancers. Repertoires were generated with immunoSEQ multiplex PCR, while TCRdb's copy carries only in-frame clones and drops some. The sample includes roughly 42,000 clones, about 90% of them seen just once. Sequencing was performed on CD4+ or CD8+ T cells sorted from blood, taken in a trial of the OX40 agonist ivuxolimab. These receptors were collected from an adult with an advanced solid tumor such as melanoma, head and neck, liver or kidney cancer.

This clone came up once. DNA for the CDR3: TGCGCCAGCAGTTGGGGCCCCGGGGAGCTGTTTTTT. It translates to CASSWGPGELFF. The genes are TRBV4-1 and TRBJ2-2, with D tentatively TRBD1 (5 bases). CDR1 is MGHRA and CDR2 is YSYEKL in the germline V gene. Deletions cut 6 bases from V and 6 bases from J, with 8 bases between. The CDR3 runs 12 residues.

The V and J genes are TRBV27 and TRBJ1-2; D call uncertain. The CDR3 is made up of 16 amino acids. Trimming left V 6 bases short and J 0 bases short, with 17 bases between. Germline V gene sequence: CDR1 MNHEY, CDR2 SMNVEV (reference sequence). The CDR3 region is CASSPIGSPTNYGYTF. CDR3 in DNA: TGTGCCAGCAGCCCCATAGGGAGTCCCACTAACTATGGCTACACCTTC.

This chain links TRBV15 with TRBJ1-2, with 7 bases identical to TRBD1. Germline CDR1 and CDR2: LNHNV and YYDKDF (reference sequence). Germline trimming cut 0 bases from V and 8 bases from J; bases unmatched to any gene: 9. CDR3 length: 15 amino acids. The CDR3 is CATSRDTGDALGYTF. CDR3 in DNA: TGTGCCACCAGCAGAGACACAGGGGACGCCCTGGGCTACACCTTC.

The chain uses TRBV5-1 and TRBJ1-1, with 8 bases that match TRBD1. The junction had 5 bases not matched to a gene; V was cut back by 0 bases and J by 4 bases. This CDR3 comprises 15 residues. CDR1 and CDR2 from the germline V gene are SGHRS and YFSETQ. The CDR3 protein is CASSLVGDRSTEAFF. In nucleotides, the CDR3 is TGCGCCAGCAGCTTGGTAGGGGACAGGTCCACTGAAGCTTTCTTT.

The chain employs TRBV19 and TRBJ1-2; 8 bases align to TRBD1. CDR3 length equals 11 residues. From germline, CDR1 is LNHDA and CDR2 SQIVND (reference sequence). J lost 7 bases, V lost 10 bases, and 5 bases had no gene match. The CDR3 loop reads CATGQGLGYTF. The CDR3 bases are TGTGCCACCGGACAGGGACTTGGCTACACCTTC.

J is TRBJ2-2 and V is TRBV6-5; TRBD1 matches 8 bases. CDR1 is MNHEY and CDR2 is SVGAGI in the germline V gene. The CDR3 extends over 14 amino acids. Trimming removed 4 bases from V and 7 bases from J; junction bases left unmatched: 5. CDR3 in amino acids: CASSFLQGDGELFF. As DNA, the CDR3 is TGTGCCAGCAGTTTCCTACAGGGGGACGGGGAGCTGTTTTTT.

The V and J genes are TRBV28 and TRBJ1-2; weak D call: TRBD1 (5 bases). Germline V gene sequence: CDR1 MDHEN, CDR2 SYDVKM. Trimming pared 6 bases from V and 3 bases from J, leaving 14 bases between. This CDR3 contains 14 residues. CDR3 in amino acids: CASSPGRVYYGYTF. The CDR3 bases are TGTGCCAGCAGCCCAGGGCGGGTATACTATGGCTACACCTTC.

The chain has TRBV28 and TRBJ1-2; TRBD1 might be the D (6 bases). Deletions cut 2 bases from V and 2 bases from J, with 15 bases between. The CDR3 runs to 16 residues. The germline V gene has CDR1 MDHEN and CDR2 SYDVKM. The CDR3 region is CASSLPAGVLNYGYTF. Here the CDR3 DNA reads TGTGCCAGCAGTTTACCGGCAGGGGTCTTAAACTATGGCTACACCTTC.

The genes are TRBV14 and TRBJ2-7; 8 bases map to TRBD2. Germline CDR1 SGHDN, CDR2 FVKESK. Trimming removed 0 bases from V and 5 bases from J; junction bases left unmatched: 6. This CDR3 comprises 15 residues. In nucleotides, the CDR3 is TGTGCCAGCAGCCAAGATCGGGGACTAGAAAACGAGCAGTACTTC. Translating gives CASSQDRGLENEQYF.

The gene calls are TRBV5-6 and TRBJ2-7; 8 bases line up with TRBD2. The CDR3 loop spans 15 amino acids. V shed 4 bases and J 3 bases; nucleotides not matched to a gene: 9. CDR1 is SGHDT, CDR2 YYEEEE, per germline. The CDR3 coding sequence is TGTGCCAGCAGCCCGGGGGGGGGTCCCGGCTACGAGCAGTACTTC. It codes for CASSPGGGPGYEQYF.

The chain joins TRBV5-1 to TRBJ2-5; unclear D gene. This CDR3 is 15 amino acids long. Per germline, CDR1 SGHRS and CDR2 YFSETQ. With 0 bases removed from V and 1 base from J, the gap between germline ends came to 10 bases. The DNA for the CDR3 is TGCGCCAGCAGCTTGGGCGGCGCTATCCAAGAGACCCAGTACTTC. Its protein is CASSLGGAIQETQYF.

In this sample, this clone turned up a few times. V gene TRBV27 combines with J gene TRBJ2-2; D unclear. V was pared by 2 bases and J by 7 bases, with 8 bases between. The length of the CDR3 is 13 residues. Germline values: CDR1 MNHEY, CDR2 SMNVEV (reference sequence). The CDR3 DNA reads TGTGCCAGCAGTTTACGGCAGAACGGGGAGCTGTTTTTT. Its translation: CASSLRQNGELFF.

The chain links TRBV14 to TRBJ2-7; TRBD1 matches at 10 bases. Germline assignment: CDR1 SGHDN and CDR2 FVKESK. The V segment lost 6 bases and the J segment 3 bases; nucleotides outside the gene matches: 5. The CDR3 is made up of 14 amino acids. The CDR3 region is CASSPWTGGYEQYF. CDR3 nucleotides: TGTGCCAGCAGTCCTTGGACAGGGGGCTACGAGCAGTACTTC. Combining the CDR3 with reference TRBV14 and TRBJ2-7 gives the whole variable domain EAGVTQFPSHSVIEKGQTVTLRCDPISGHDNLYWYRRVMGKEIKFLLHFVKESKQDESGMPNNRFLAERTGGTYSTLKVQPAELEDSGVYFCASSPWTGGYEQYFGPGTRLTVT.

This chain joins TRBV7-9 and TRBJ2-2; D gene uncertain. Deletions cut 3 bases from V and 5 bases from J, with 7 bases between. CDR1 is SEHNR, CDR2 FQNEAQ, per germline (reference sequence). The CDR3 length is 13 residues. In DNA form, the CDR3 reads TGTGCCAGCAGCTTCCGACAAACCGGGGAGCTGTTTTTT. This sequence encodes CASSFRQTGELFF.

V gene TRBV27 combines with J gene TRBJ2-7; D remains unclear. The CDR3 spans 13 residues. Germline V gene lookup returns CDR1 MNHEY and CDR2 SMNVEV (reference sequence). The germline V and J ends were trimmed by 4 bases and 3 bases, with 10 bases remaining between them. The CDR3 protein is CASSSQPSYEQYF. The CDR3 DNA is TGTGCCAGCAGTTCCCAGCCTAGCTACGAGCAGTACTTC.

The chain is built from TRBV5-1 and TRBJ2-1; D perhaps matches TRBD2 (6 bases). Trimming removed 4 bases at V and 0 bases at J, with 11 bases between. This CDR3 contains 15 residues. Germline CDR1 SGHRS, CDR2 YFSETQ. CDR3 sequence: CASSPTEGSYNEQFF. CDR3 DNA: TGCGCCAGCAGCCCTACGGAGGGCTCCTACAATGAGCAGTTCTTC.

The rearrangement links TRBV4-1 to TRBJ2-5; D is unresolved. Trimming pared 7 bases from V and 4 bases from J, leaving 19 bases between. Germline loops: CDR1 MGHRA, CDR2 YSYEKL. This CDR3 spans 15 amino acids. CDR3 sequence (DNA): TGCGCCAGCACCACATCACAGATCTCCGTAGAGACCCAGTACTTC. This translates into CASTTSQISVETQYF.

V is TRBV7-3 and J is TRBJ2-2; 12 bases agree with TRBD2. Germline values: CDR1 SGHTA, CDR2 FQGTGA. Unmatched junction bases numbered 1, after V lost 5 bases and J lost 6 bases. The CDR3 totals 14 residues. This chain's CDR3 is CASSRTSGAGELFF. The CDR3 nucleotides read TGTGCCAGCAGCCGGACTAGCGGGGCCGGGGAGCTGTTTTTT. Supplemented by reference TRBV7-3 and TRBJ2-2, the full variable domain reads GAGVSQTPSNKVTEKGKYVELRCDPISGHTALYWYRQSLGQGPEFLIYFQGTGAADDSGLPNDRFFAVRPEGSVSTLKIQRTERGDSAVYLCASSRTSGAGELFFGEGSRLTVL.

The J gene is TRBJ2-1, the V gene TRBV9; 11 bases are a match to TRBD2. CDR3 length: 16 amino acids. Germline CDR1 reads SGDLS; CDR2 reads YYNGEE. Unmatched junction bases numbered 4, after V lost 0 bases and J lost 5 bases. The CDR3 nucleotides read TGTGCCAGCAGCGTAGTAGGGACTAGCGGCGACAATGAGCAGTTCTTC. This translates into CASSVVGTSGDNEQFF.

V and J are TRBV5-8 and TRBJ2-3; weak D call: TRBD1 (5 bases). This CDR3 is 15 amino acids long. Per germline, CDR1 SGHTS and CDR2 YDEGEE. Trimming removed 1 base from V and 2 bases from J, with 11 bases in between. CDR3 in DNA: TGTGCCAGCAGCTTGAGGGGAAGATCCACAGATACGCAGTATTTT. As protein: CASSLRGRSTDTQYF. Using reference TRBV5-8 and TRBJ2-3 for the parts outside the CDR3, the full variable domain is EAGVTQSPTHLIKTRGQQATLRCSPISGHTSVYWYQQALGLGLQFLLWYDEGEERNRGNFPPRFSGRQFPNYSSELNVNALELEDSALYLCASSLRGRSTDTQYFGPGTRLTVL.